The T cell receptor beta chain under discussion was sequenced for a study of T cells after yellow fever vaccination. This clonotype was seen more than once but under ten times. The antigen is undetermined. General study points: Only a minor proportion of clonotypes was detected across both CD4 and CD8 compartments.

For TCR, cDNA came from 5'RACE template switching, which added a universal primer site and UMIs. TCRdb reprocessed the 5' RACE reads with MiXCR, giving one entry per CDR3 protein. In the table there are about 580,000 distinct CDR3 sequences, approximately 16% of which are singletons. The receptor comes from a man younger than 35 who received the YFV17D yellow fever vaccine. The specimen comprised PBMCs, sampled 4 to 5 days after the first yellow fever vaccination.

CDR3 nucleotide sequence: TGTGCCAGCAGTACTAGCGGGGGGAAATCCTACGAGCAGTACTTC. Translation: CASSTSGGKSYEQYF. The rearrangement links TRBV7-2 to TRBJ2-7; 12 nucleotides match TRBD2. CDR3 length: 15 residues. V lost 6 bases, J lost 1 base, and 4 bases stayed unmatched. Germline-derived CDR1 and CDR2 are SGHTA and FQGNSA.